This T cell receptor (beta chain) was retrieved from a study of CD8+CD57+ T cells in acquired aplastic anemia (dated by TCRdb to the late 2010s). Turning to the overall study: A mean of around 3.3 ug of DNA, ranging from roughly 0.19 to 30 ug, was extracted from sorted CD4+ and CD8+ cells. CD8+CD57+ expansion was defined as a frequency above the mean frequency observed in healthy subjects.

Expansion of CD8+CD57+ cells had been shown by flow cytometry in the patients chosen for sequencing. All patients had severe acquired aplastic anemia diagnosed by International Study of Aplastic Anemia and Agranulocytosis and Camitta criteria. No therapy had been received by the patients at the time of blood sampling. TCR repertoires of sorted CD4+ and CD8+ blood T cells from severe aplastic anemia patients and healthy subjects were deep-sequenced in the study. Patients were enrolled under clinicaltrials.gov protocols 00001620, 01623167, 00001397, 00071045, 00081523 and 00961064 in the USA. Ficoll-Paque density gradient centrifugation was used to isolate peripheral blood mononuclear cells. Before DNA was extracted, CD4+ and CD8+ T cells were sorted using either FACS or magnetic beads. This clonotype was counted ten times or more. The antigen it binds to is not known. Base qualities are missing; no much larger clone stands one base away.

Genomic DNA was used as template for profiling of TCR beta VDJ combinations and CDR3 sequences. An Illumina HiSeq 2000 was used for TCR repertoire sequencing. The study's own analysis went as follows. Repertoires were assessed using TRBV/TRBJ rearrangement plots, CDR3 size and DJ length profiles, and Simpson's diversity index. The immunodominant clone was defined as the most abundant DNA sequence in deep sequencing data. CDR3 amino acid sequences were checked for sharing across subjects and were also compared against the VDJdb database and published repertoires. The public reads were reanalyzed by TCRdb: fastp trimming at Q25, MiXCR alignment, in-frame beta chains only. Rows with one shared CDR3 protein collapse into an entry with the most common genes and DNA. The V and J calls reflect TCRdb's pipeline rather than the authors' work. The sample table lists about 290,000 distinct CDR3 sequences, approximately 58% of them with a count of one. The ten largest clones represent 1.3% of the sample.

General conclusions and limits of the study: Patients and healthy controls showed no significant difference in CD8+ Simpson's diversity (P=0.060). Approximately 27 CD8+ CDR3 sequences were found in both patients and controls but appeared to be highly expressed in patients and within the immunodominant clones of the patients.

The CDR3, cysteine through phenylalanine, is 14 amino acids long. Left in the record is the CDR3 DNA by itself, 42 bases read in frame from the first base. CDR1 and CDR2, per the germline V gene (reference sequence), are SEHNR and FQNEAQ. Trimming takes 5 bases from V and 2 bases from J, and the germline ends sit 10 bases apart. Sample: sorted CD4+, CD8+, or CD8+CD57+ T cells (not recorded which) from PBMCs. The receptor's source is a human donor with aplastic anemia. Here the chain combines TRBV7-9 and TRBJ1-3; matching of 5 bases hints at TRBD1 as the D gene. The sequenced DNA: TGTGCCAGCAGCCCAAGCAGGGCTGGAAACACCATATATTTT. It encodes CASSPSRAGNTIYF.